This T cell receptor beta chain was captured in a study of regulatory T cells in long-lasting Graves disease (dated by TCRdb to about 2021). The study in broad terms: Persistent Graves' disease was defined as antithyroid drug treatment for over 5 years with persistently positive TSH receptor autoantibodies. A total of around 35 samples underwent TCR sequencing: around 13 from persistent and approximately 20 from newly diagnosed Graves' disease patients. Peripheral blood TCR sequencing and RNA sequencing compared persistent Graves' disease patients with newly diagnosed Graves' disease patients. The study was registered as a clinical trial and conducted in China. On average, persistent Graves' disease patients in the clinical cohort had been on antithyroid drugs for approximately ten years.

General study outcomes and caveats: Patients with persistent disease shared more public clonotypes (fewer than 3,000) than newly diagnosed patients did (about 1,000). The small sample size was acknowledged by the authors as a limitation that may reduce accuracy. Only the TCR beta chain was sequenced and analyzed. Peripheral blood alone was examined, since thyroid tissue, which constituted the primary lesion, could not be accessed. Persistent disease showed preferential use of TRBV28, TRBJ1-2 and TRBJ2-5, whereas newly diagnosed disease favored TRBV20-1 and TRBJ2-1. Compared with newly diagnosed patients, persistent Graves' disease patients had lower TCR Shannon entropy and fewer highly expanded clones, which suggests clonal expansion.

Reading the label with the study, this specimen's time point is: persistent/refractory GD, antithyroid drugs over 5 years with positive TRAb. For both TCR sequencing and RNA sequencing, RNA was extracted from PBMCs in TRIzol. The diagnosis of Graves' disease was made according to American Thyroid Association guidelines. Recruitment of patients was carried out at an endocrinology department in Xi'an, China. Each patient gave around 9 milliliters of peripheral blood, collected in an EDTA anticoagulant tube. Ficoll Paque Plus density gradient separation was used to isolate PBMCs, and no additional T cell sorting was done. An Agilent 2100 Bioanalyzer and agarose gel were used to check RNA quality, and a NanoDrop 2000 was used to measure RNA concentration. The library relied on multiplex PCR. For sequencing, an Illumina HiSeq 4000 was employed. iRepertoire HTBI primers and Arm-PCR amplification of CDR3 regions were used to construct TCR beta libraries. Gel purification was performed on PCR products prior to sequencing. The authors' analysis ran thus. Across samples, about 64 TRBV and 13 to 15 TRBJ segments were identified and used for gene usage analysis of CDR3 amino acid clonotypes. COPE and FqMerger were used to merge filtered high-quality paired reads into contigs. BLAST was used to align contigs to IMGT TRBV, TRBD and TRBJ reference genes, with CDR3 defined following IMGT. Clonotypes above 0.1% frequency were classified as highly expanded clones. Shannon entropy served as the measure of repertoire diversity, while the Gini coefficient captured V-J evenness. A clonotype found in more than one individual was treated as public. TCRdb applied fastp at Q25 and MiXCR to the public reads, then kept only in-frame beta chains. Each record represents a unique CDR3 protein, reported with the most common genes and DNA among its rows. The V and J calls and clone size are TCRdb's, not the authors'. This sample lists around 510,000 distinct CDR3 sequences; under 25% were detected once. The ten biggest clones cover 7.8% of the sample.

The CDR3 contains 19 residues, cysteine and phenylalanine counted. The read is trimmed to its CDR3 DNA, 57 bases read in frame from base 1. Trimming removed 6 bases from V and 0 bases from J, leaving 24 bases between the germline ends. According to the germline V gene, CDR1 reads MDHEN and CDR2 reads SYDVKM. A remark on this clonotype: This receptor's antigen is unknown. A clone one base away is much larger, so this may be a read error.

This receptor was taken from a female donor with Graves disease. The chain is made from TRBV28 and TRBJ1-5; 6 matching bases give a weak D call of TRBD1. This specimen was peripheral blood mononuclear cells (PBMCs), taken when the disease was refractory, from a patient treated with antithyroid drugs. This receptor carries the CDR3 CASRLPRGGRRASNQPQHF. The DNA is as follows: TGTGCCAGCAGGTTACCTAGGGGGGGAAGGAGGGCTAGCAATCAGCCCCAGCATTTT.